This TCR beta chain emerged from a study of human T cells and chemical hapten exposure (dated by TCRdb to the early 2020s). Broadly, across the study: For sensitization, 2% DPC in acetone was applied to a 2 cm by 2 cm area of upper inner arm skin. Approximately 28 alopecia patients gave blood for TCR sequencing at one to four time points (pre-sensitization, 2, 6 and 24 weeks). Most of the patients in the cohort were female, and the cohort covered alopecia areata with under or over 50% scalp involvement, alopecia totalis and alopecia universalis. Patch testing was done on the upper back using Finn chambers containing 0.01% DPC, and results were scored after 6 days according to International Contact Dermatitis Research Group standards. Libraries were combined into a pool for sequencing, and differences in TCR yield between samples came mainly from small differences in library volumes within the pool. Throughout the study period of 20 to 30 weeks, patients also received therapeutic DPC doses to the scalp every week. In alopecia patients, the study followed how the peripheral blood TCR repertoire changed in vivo over primary and secondary sensitization to diphenylcyclopropenone (DPC), a hapten. Patient blood was sampled pre-sensitization (week 0) and at 2, 6 and about 24 weeks after DPC sensitization. Overall study outcomes, separate from this receptor: Repeated subsampling changed both the strength of the expansion versus patch-test correlation and the threshold at which the correlation became significant. DPC sensitization did not change how many TCRs were above 1 in 1000 frequency, and no evidence was found of alterations in global repertoire structure. The number of PT1 expanded TCRs positively correlated with patch test score, significant at thresholds 8, 16 and 32 but not 4. Because every patient had alopecia, a presumed autoimmune disease, the patients' immune response might differ from that of healthy individuals. Compared with pre-sensitization or healthy control sets, expanded TCRs formed significantly more large CDR3 similarity clusters, which is consistent with antigen-driven responses.

Trimming at the junction amounts to 5 bases on V and 0 bases on J, and the germline ends lie 16 bases apart. CDR1 SGHTA and CDR2 FQGNSA were looked up in the germline V gene. The CDR3 measures 16 amino acids from cysteine to phenylalanine. Only the CDR3 DNA stays, 48 bases, in frame from base 1. In its sample, this clonotype was seen many times. The antigen this receptor binds is unknown. Base-call qualities are not available, and no considerably larger clone is one nucleotide away. Library preparation employed RACE. Sequencer: NextSeq 500. During library preparation, unique molecular identifiers were attached to individual cDNA molecules so that TCRs could be counted quantitatively and reproducibly. Both TCR alpha and TCR beta chains were sequenced from each blood RNA sample. The paper's data handling went like this. Samples had a median of about 96,000 TCRs, with a range from roughly 23,224 to 750,000. V, J and CDR3 annotation of the TCR reads was performed with the Decombinator software suite. Every sample was subsampled to the same number of TCRs (28,000) for the PS versus PT1 abundance plots. TCRs were defined as expanded if absent before sensitization and observed at least eight times at the 2-week time point. The public reads were reprocessed in TCRdb via fastp at Q25 and MiXCR, keeping in-frame beta chains. CDR3 protein duplicates are merged, each entry listing the most common genes and DNA. These V and J calls are TCRdb output, not the study's own analysis. Recorded for this sample are approximately 110,000 distinct CDR3 sequences; around 10% of them occurred a single time. The ten largest clones capture 3.5% of the sample.

The meaning of the sample's time point label: patch test 1, 2 weeks after DPC sensitization. The meaning of the sample's treatment or condition label: therapeutic diphenylcyclopropenone sensitization with weekly scalp DPC. At each patch-test visit, blood was drawn before the patch test was applied. To be eligible, patients had to be aged 18 to 70, diagnosed with alopecia and judged suitable for DPC therapy, while pregnant patients were excluded. Total RNA was extracted from unfractionated whole blood that had been collected in Tempus Blood RNA tubes. The source material was whole blood, sampled in connection with sensitization to the hapten diphenylcyclopropenone (DPC). This TCR was recovered from a woman aged 40 to 50 with alopecia areata. Some clones in this sample may be carry-over from other donors' samples. The sequence is built from TRBV7-2 and TRBJ1-2, with no confident D gene call. The DNA reads as follows: TGTGCCAGCAGCCTTGATGGCAGGACCACTAACTATGGCTACACCTTC. It is translated as CASSLDGRTTNYGYTF.